One and the same sample provided the 29 T cell receptor beta chains below, sequenced in a study of blood T cell repertoires in COVID-19. Only in-frame clones appear in the TCRdb table, and some are missing; sequencing was by immunoSEQ multiplex PCR. The sample lists 400,000 to 450,000 clones, about nine tenths seen once, with 1.4% in the top ten. Sequencing was performed on peripheral blood. The receptors shown here come from a woman younger than 45 with active or convalescent COVID-19.

The chain couples TRBV18 to TRBJ2-5; possible D gene TRBD1, 7 bases. V shed 3 bases and J shed 6 bases, with 23 bases lying between them. Germline CDR1 KGHSH, CDR2 LQKENI. CDR3 size: 17 residues. The CDR3 bases are TGTGCCAGCTCACCTACGTTCGGGTCAGGGGGGCAGCAGACCCAGTACTTC. Its translation is CASSPTFGSGGQQTQYF.

The chain joins TRBV5-1 to TRBJ1-2; D call uncertain. Germline CDR1 is SGHRS and CDR2 is YFSETQ. V lost 1 base and J 0 bases, leaving 7 bases between the germline ends. CDR3 length equals 14 residues. In nucleotides, the CDR3 is TGCGCCAGCAGCTTGTCCCCCGCTAACTATGGCTACACCTTC. This translates into CASSLSPANYGYTF.

The J gene is TRBJ1-5, the V gene TRBV19; 7 positions agree with TRBD1. The CDR3 sequence is 15 residues long. Per germline, CDR1 LNHDA and CDR2 SQIVND (reference sequence). J lost 3 bases, V lost 3 bases, and 5 bases had no gene match. In DNA form, the CDR3 reads TGTGCCAGTAGTATTTCCGGACAGGTCAATCAGCCCCAGCATTTT. Translating gives CASSISGQVNQPQHF.

The chain is built from TRBV15 and TRBJ1-2; D gene uncertain. Germline V gene data show CDR1 as LNHNV and CDR2 as YYDKDF (reference sequence). The CDR3 consists of 16 residues. Deletions cut 0 bases from V and 2 bases from J, with 13 bases between. The CDR3 sequence: CATSRDNTWENYGYTF. CDR3 sequence (DNA): TGTGCCACCAGCAGAGATAATACCTGGGAGAACTATGGCTACACCTTC.

This clone appeared a single time. This chain joins TRBV11-2 and TRBJ1-6; D is undetermined. Germline V gives CDR1 SGHAT, CDR2 FQNNGV. Deletions cut 5 bases from V and 8 bases from J, with 13 bases between. The CDR3 spans 14 residues. CDR3 region: CASSTGYGDSPLHF. In DNA form, the CDR3 reads TGTGCCAGCAGCACGGGATACGGTGATTCACCCCTCCACTTT.

This clone was counted between two and nine times. This rearrangement joins TRBV5-1 to TRBJ1-6; 7 positions match TRBD1. In germline, CDR1 is SGHRS, CDR2 YFSETQ. This CDR3 spans 18 amino acids. V shed 0 bases, J shed 1 base, and the junction held 7 bases outside the gene matches. The CDR3 protein is CASSLARDRVSYNSPLHF. The CDR3 coding sequence is TGCGCCAGCAGCTTGGCCCGTGACAGGGTATCCTATAATTCACCCCTCCACTTT.

The table lists this clone with a few counts. CDR3 bases: TGCAGCGCAGCTCAGGGCCACTATGGCTACACCTTC. Translating it yields CSAAQGHYGYTF. The chain couples TRBV29-1 to TRBJ1-2, with TRBD1 as a possible D gene (5 bases). Germline V CDR1 and CDR2: SQVTM, ANQGSEA. The CDR3 spans 12 residues. V was clipped by 7 bases and J by 3 bases, with 12 bases between them.

The chain links TRBV12-5 to TRBJ1-1; D unresolved. V gave up 2 bases and J gave up 2 bases, with 15 bases separating them. This CDR3 has 16 amino acids. The germline V gene encodes CDR1 LGHNT and CDR2 FRNRAP. CDR3: CASGLTLDLSNTEAFF. The CDR3 nucleotides read TGTGCTAGTGGTTTGACACTAGACCTGAGTAACACTGAAGCTTTCTTT.

The chain combines TRBV19 with TRBJ2-1; 8 bases map to TRBD2. Germline CDR1 reads LNHDA; CDR2 reads SQIVND (reference sequence). V gave up 2 bases and J gave up 6 bases; unmatched junction bases: 6. This CDR3 has 15 residues. CDR3 amino acids: CASSINSGIGNEQFF. The CDR3 DNA follows: TGTGCCAGTAGTATAAATAGCGGGATAGGCAATGAGCAGTTCTTC.

The chain uses TRBV10-3 and TRBJ1-6, with TRBD1 matching 8 bases. Unmatched junction bases numbered 7, after V lost 0 bases and J lost 9 bases. The CDR3 covers 16 residues. In germline, CDR1 is ENHRY, CDR2 SYGVKD. Here the CDR3 reads CAISESDRVPGSPLHF. CDR3 in DNA: TGTGCCATCAGTGAGTCGGACAGGGTTCCAGGTTCACCCCTCCACTTT.

The chain combines TRBV4-1 with TRBJ1-1; TRBD1 matches at 7 bases. The germline V gene has CDR1 MGHRA and CDR2 YSYEKL. This CDR3 has 18 residues. Trimming cost V 1 base and J 2 bases; bases outside gene matches: 13. The CDR3 DNA is TGCGCCAGCAGCCAAGTTCCGGGACAGAGGGGATTTAACACTGAAGCTTTCTTT. Amino acids: CASSQVPGQRGFNTEAFF.

V usage is TRBV10-1 and J usage is TRBJ1-6; weak D call: TRBD1 (6 bases). The CDR3 length is 13 residues. The germline CDR1 and CDR2 sequences are WNHNN and SYGVQD (reference sequence). The V gene lost 5 bases and the J gene lost 7 bases, with 9 bases spanning the gap. Written as DNA, the CDR3 is TGCGCCAGCAGTAGGACAGCCAATTCACCCCTCCACTTT. This translates into CASSRTANSPLHF.

The J gene is TRBJ2-5, the V gene TRBV5-1; possible D gene TRBD1, 6 bases. This CDR3 has 16 residues. V was clipped by 4 bases and J by 2 bases, with 18 bases between them. Germline assignment: CDR1 SGHRS and CDR2 YFSETQ. The CDR3 DNA is TGCGCCAGCAGCCTATCACCTTCAGGGGAACAAGAGACCCAGTACTTC. Protein: CASSLSPSGEQETQYF.

The chain recombines TRBV6-6 with TRBJ1-2, with D possibly being TRBD1 (5 bases). Trimming cost V 7 bases and J 5 bases, with 14 bases left between them. The V gene's germline CDR1 is MNHNY and CDR2 SVGAGI (reference sequence). The CDR3 consists of 13 residues. The CDR3 region has the DNA TGTGCCAGCACCAAAGGGGTGAATTATGGCTACACCTTC. Encoded protein: CASTKGVNYGYTF.

This chain connects TRBV29-1 to TRBJ2-1; perhaps TRBD2 as D (6 bases). The CDR3 has 14 amino acids. Germline values: CDR1 SQVTM, CDR2 ANQGSEA. The V end lost 6 bases, the J end lost 6 bases, and 18 bases lay between the germline ends. CDR3 protein: CSVSSGVAVNEQFF. As DNA, the CDR3 is TGCAGCGTCTCGTCGGGGGTAGCCGTCAATGAGCAGTTCTTC.

This clone was found once. The rearrangement joins TRBV5-6 to TRBJ1-2; 8 nucleotides line up with TRBD1. The CDR3 spans 14 residues. Germline lookup yields CDR1 SGHDT and CDR2 YYEEEE. V shed 0 bases, J shed 7 bases, and the junction held 5 bases outside the gene matches. CDR3 sequence: CASSLEQGAIGYTF. The DNA for the CDR3 is TGTGCCAGCAGCTTGGAGCAGGGGGCGATTGGCTACACCTTC.

The V and J genes are TRBV6-1 and TRBJ2-1; a weak D match, TRBD2 (6 bases). V was cut by 3 bases and J by 0 bases, with 9 bases left in between. Germline assignment: CDR1 MNHNS and CDR2 SASEGT. The CDR3 covers 15 residues. The CDR3: CASSEAGNSYNEQFF. The CDR3 DNA sequence: TGTGCCAGCAGTGAGGCGGGGAACTCCTACAATGAGCAGTTCTTC.

This clone was seen a handful of times. This sequence joins TRBV11-2 and TRBJ1-2, with TRBD1 identical over 9 bases. This CDR3 is built from 17 residues. Losses at the gene ends were 2 bases for V and 3 bases for J; bases not matched to a gene: 10. Germline V gene data show CDR1 as SGHAT and CDR2 as FQNNGV. CDR3 DNA: TGTGCCAGCAGCTTAACCCGGGACAGGGCGTATGACTATGGCTACACCTTC. Translating gives CASSLTRDRAYDYGYTF.

This clone was detected only a few times. V is TRBV14 and J is TRBJ1-3, with D unclear. The CDR3 extends over 13 amino acids. Trimming shortened V by 2 bases and J by 9 bases, and 11 bases separated the two germline ends. Germline V gene sequence: CDR1 SGHDN, CDR2 FVKESK. The CDR3 DNA follows: TGTGCCAGCAGCCAAAGCATGAGCGGCACCATATATTTT. It codes for CASSQSMSGTIYF.

The V call is TRBV4-1, the J call TRBJ2-1, with 8 bases aligning to TRBD1. Per germline, CDR1 MGHRA and CDR2 YSYEKL. Trimming cost V 4 bases and J 8 bases; bases outside gene matches: 7. The CDR3 has 14 amino acids. The CDR3 DNA is TGCGCCAGCAGCCGGCAGACAGGGGTGGATGAGCAGTTCTTC. Amino acid sequence: CASSRQTGVDEQFF.

This clone has just a few counts. V is TRBV2 and J is TRBJ1-1; 10 positions agree with TRBD1. After removal of 8 bases from V and 5 bases from J, the junction contained 5 bases not matched to a gene. This CDR3 region has 13 residues. CDR1 is SNHLY, CDR2 FYNNEI, per germline. The CDR3 sequence: CASRTGGWTEAFF. DNA for the CDR3: TGTGCCAGCCGGACAGGGGGTTGGACTGAAGCTTTCTTT.

The rearrangement joins TRBV11-2 to TRBJ2-7; D may be TRBD2 (5 bases). Trimming left V 3 bases short and J 2 bases short, with 11 bases between. The CDR3 contains 14 residues. Germline CDR1 is SGHAT and CDR2 is FQNNGV. CDR3 in amino acids: CASSLATAAYEQYF. CDR3 coding DNA: TGTGCCAGCAGCTTGGCTACAGCGGCCTACGAGCAGTACTTC.

This clone was picked up one time. The chain employs TRBV5-1 and TRBJ2-2; TRBD2 agrees at 11 bases. The CDR3 sequence is 17 residues long. Per the germline V gene, CDR1 is SGHRS and CDR2 is YFSETQ. V was pared by 4 bases and J by 9 bases, with 14 bases of the junction left unmatched. This chain's CDR3 is CASSPRKVAGGPRELFF. The CDR3 coding sequence is TGCGCCAGCAGCCCGCGGAAGGTAGCGGGGGGGCCCAGGGAGCTGTTTTTT. Using reference TRBV5-1 and TRBJ2-2 for the parts outside the CDR3, the full variable domain is KAGVTQTPRYLIKTRGQQVTLSCSPISGHRSVSWYQQTPGQGLQFLFEYFSETQRNKGNFPGRFSGRQFSNSRSEMNVSTLELGDSALYLCASSPRKVAGGPRELFFGEGSRLTVL.

This clone turned up a few times. The chain couples TRBV18 to TRBJ1-2; D may be TRBD1 (6 bases). V was pared by 2 bases and J by 8 bases, with 18 bases between. Germline CDR1 is KGHSH and CDR2 is LQKENI. The CDR3 length is 15 residues. The CDR3 loop reads CASSPGIAGAEGYTF. The CDR3 DNA is TGTGCCAGCTCACCAGGGATTGCGGGGGCTGAAGGCTACACCTTC.

This sequence joins TRBV4-1 and TRBJ2-7; D is unresolved. With 0 bases removed from V and 2 bases from J, the gap between germline ends came to 5 bases. The CDR3 has 13 amino acids. Germline V gene data show CDR1 as MGHRA and CDR2 as YSYEKL. The CDR3 here is CASSQEGAYEQYF. For the CDR3, the DNA is TGCGCCAGCAGCCAAGAGGGCGCCTACGAGCAGTACTTC.

The rearrangement uses TRBV12-3 or TRBV12-4 and TRBJ1-2; maybe TRBD1 (6 bases). Trimming cost V 5 bases and J 6 bases, with 13 bases left between them. CDR3 size: 13 residues. The CDR3 coding sequence is TGTGCCAGCAGTCTGACAGGCTCTCATGGCTACACCTTC. This translates into CASSLTGSHGYTF.

The chain links TRBV12-3 or TRBV12-4 to TRBJ2-3; no reliable D call. This CDR3 is built from 11 residues. Trimming shortened V by 6 bases and J by 9 bases, and 10 bases separated the two germline ends. CDR3 sequence: CASSPRGTQYF. The DNA of the CDR3 is TGTGCCAGCAGCCCCCGTGGCACGCAGTATTTT.

Ten or more counts support this clone. The chain uses TRBV27 and TRBJ1-1; D is perhaps TRBD1 (5 bases). Per the germline V gene, CDR1 is MNHEY and CDR2 is SMNVEV (reference sequence). The CDR3 has 16 amino acids. Deletions cut 6 bases from V and 1 base from J, with 18 bases between. In DNA, the CDR3 is TGTGCCAGCAGCCCATGGGGGGGAGCCACGAACACTGAAGCTTTCTTT. Residues: CASSPWGGATNTEAFF.

The V gene is TRBV6-5, the J gene TRBJ2-2; D unclear. In germline, CDR1 is MNHEY, CDR2 SVGAGI. The CDR3 runs 12 residues. Trimming removed 6 bases at V and 6 bases at J, with 8 bases between. CDR3 nucleotides: TGTGCCAGCAGGTGGGCTTCCGGGGAGCTGTTTTTT. Its translation is CASRWASGELFF.